One and the same sample provided the 4 T cell receptor beta chains below, sequenced in a study of T-cell reconstitution after alpha-beta-depleted transplantation in children. The TCRbeta library was prepared with unique molecular identifiers. Each CDR3 protein gets one entry after TCRdb re-called the PCR reads with MiXCR. The table includes hundreds of thousands of distinct CDR3 sequences, roughly 15% detected once. Here the sequenced sample was PBMCs from the stem cell graft donor, taken from the stem cell graft. Source of these receptors: a human donor who donated a stem cell graft to a child with acute myeloid leukemia.

The chain combines TRBV11-2 with TRBJ2-3, with 11 bases that match TRBD2. The J segment lost 0 bases and the V segment lost 4 bases, leaving 12 bases of the junction unmatched. The length of the CDR3 is 19 residues. The germline V gene encodes CDR1 SGHAT and CDR2 FQNNGV. The CDR3 region is CASSSTPTLAGGSTDTQYF. The CDR3 DNA is TGTGCCAGCAGCTCAACCCCCACCCTAGCGGGAGGTAGCACAGATACGCAGTATTTT.

With regard to this clonotype: A single base separates this from a much larger clone, so it may be a read error. The chain links TRBV20-1 to TRBJ2-1; the D is unclear. The CDR3 runs to 12 residues. CDR1 is DFQATT, CDR2 SNEGSKA, per germline (reference sequence). The CDR3 bases are TGCAGTGCCCGGAAATCCGGCAATGAGCGGTTCTTC. Translating gives CSARKSGNERFF.

This clonotype has ten or more counts. The chain uses TRBV6-5 and TRBJ2-5; TRBD2 matches at 7 bases. The CDR3 runs 14 residues. The V and J ends lost 4 bases and 7 bases, in that order; junction bases with no gene match: 9. CDR1 is MNHEY, CDR2 SVGAGI, per germline. The CDR3 protein is CASSSPQGLSTQYF. Written as DNA, the CDR3 is TGTGCCAGCAGTTCCCCCCAGGGACTATCGACCCAGTACTTC.

This clonotype was recorded a few times. DNA of the CDR3: TGTGCCAGCAGCTTAGCGAACGTTCTTGGTGGCTACACCTTC. The encoded protein is CASSLANVLGGYTF. The chain recombines TRBV7-2 with TRBJ1-2; D ambiguous. The CDR3 sequence is 14 residues long. V lost 0 bases and J 7 bases, leaving 12 bases between the germline ends. CDR1 is SGHTA and CDR2 is FQGNSA in the germline V gene.